This TCR beta chain was found in a study of shared clonotypes between healthy human individuals. About this clone itself: Additional DNA sequences in this sample encode the identical CDR3.

The CDR3 contains 13 residues. Between the trimmed V and J ends, which lost 4 bases and 0 bases, there was a span of 6 bases. Germline CDR1 reads KGHSH; CDR2 reads LQKENI. Method: immunoSEQ multiplex PCR; TCRdb's copy keeps in-frame clones and lacks some. This table has around 2.5 million clones, approximately 94% appearing once. From CD4+ cells came CD45RA+ naive and CD45RA-negative memory subsets. Sequencing was done on a sample of naive CD4+ T cells from PBMCs. The subset is: CD45RA+ positively selected. The genes are TRBV18 and TRBJ1-1; D is uncertain. This TCR derives from a man in his late teens or twenties in good health. Some clones in this sample may be carry-over from other donors' samples. CDR3 protein: CASSQNLNTEAFF. Written as DNA, the CDR3 is TGTGCCAGCTCACAAAACTTGAACACTGAAGCTTTCTTT.